The clone carrying this T cell receptor beta chain turned up a few times. This sample was included in a study of T-cell reconstitution after alpha-beta-depleted transplantation in children. Library preparation (for TCRbeta) was performed with unique molecular identifiers. TCRdb reanalysed the PCR reads using MiXCR and keeps one entry per CDR3 protein. The repertoire holds 200,000 to 250,000 distinct CDR3 sequences, with approximately 9.7% as singletons. V lost 2 bases to trimming and J lost 4 bases, with 12 bases between them. The CDR3 is 15 residues long. The germline CDR1 and CDR2 sequences are SGHTA and FQGTGA.

This TCR derives from a human donor who donated a stem cell graft to a child with SCID. This chain links TRBV7-3 with TRBJ2-1; D is perhaps TRBD1 (5 bases). The specimen comprised PBMCs from the stem cell graft donor, sampled from the stem cell graft. The CDR3: CASSLQQGSYNEQFF. For the CDR3, the DNA is TGTGCCAGCAGCTTACAGCAGGGATCGTACAATGAGCAGTTCTTC.